What follows is one T cell receptor (beta chain) and its context. Its antigen is unknown. The sample holds no much larger clone one base away, and base qualities are not on file. Preparation of the library involved 5' RACE. Sequencing relied on an Illumina HiSeq 2500. A second PCR of roughly 7 to 11 cycles was performed with a sample-barcoded 5' primer and a J-beta primer mix. A template-switch 5' adaptor carrying 12 random nucleotides introduced a unique molecular identifier onto each TCR beta cDNA molecule. Each sample yielded at least 3 million CDR3-containing paired-end reads. All of the RNA was converted into first-strand cDNA using the Mint cDNA synthesis kit, with a TRBC-specific oligonucleotide serving as the primer. After uracil-DNA glycosylase treatment, a first 18-cycle PCR used universal primers M1SS and BC2_uni_R on all cDNA. As for how the authors treated the data: Each sample was normalized by randomly selecting 1 million high-quality reads, each carrying a distinct molecular identifier. Instead of being binned into consensus sequences, reads that shared molecular identifiers were thrown out. MiTCR, with a Q25 quality threshold and the strictest error-elimination algorithm, was used for CDR3 identification, clonotype clustering and error correction. Lower-bound total TCR beta diversity was estimated with a nonparametric unseen species model using Euler transformation. Using fastp at Q25 and MiXCR, TCRdb reprocessed the public reads and kept productive beta chains. Each CDR3 protein appears once, grouped with its most common genes and DNA. TCRdb assigned the V and J calls; the authors' analysis was not used. The sample includes hundreds of thousands of distinct CDR3 sequences, with 49% observed a single time. 30% to 40% of the sample belongs to the ten largest clones.

The entry originates in a study of blood T cells in healthy people across ages (dated by TCRdb to between 2014 and 2017). Study-level background: In model experiments, template switching captured about one uniquely barcoded TCR beta cDNA molecule for every two T cells. For two donors (one aged 18 to 30 and one aged 80 or older), the study analyzed two additional independent replicas of 1 million unique cDNA reads from the same blood draw. The donors were divided into four age groups: young (average roughly 15 years), middle-aged (approximately 41), aged (62) and long-lived (approximately 74). To avoid experimental bias, donors of different ages were distributed randomly across sequencing lanes. Age-related changes in TCR beta repertoire diversity were measured in the study by deep sequencing normalized with unique cDNA molecular identifiers.

Taken from cysteine to phenylalanine, the CDR3 has 16 residues. Only the CDR3 part of the read is kept: 48 bases, read in frame from the first base. Between the V and J ends, shortened by 4 bases and 0 bases respectively, the junction contains 16 bases. The 35 to 40 donors, aged about 6 to 90 years, were systemically healthy Caucasian individuals from Russia. Each donor gave 8.5 to 10 milliliters of peripheral blood, collected into EDTA-treated Vacutainer tubes. Ficoll-Paque density-gradient centrifugation was used to isolate PBMCs, with at least 7 million obtained per sample. Trizol reagent was used to extract total RNA from PBMCs, with at least 6 micrograms per sample. For every donor, flow cytometry on a PBMC aliquot measured the percentage of naive CD45RAhigh/CD27high T cells. What the research found in general, with its limitations: Because donor CMV infection status was unknown, age-related changes in expanded clonotypes were potentially confounded. Estimates of total diversity based on one million sequenced T cells were regarded as lower bounds and as underestimates. Since profiling was done on bulk unsorted PBMCs, naive and antigen-experienced compartments could not be conclusively compared. Observed TCR beta diversity correlated strongly with the percentage of naive T cells measured by flow cytometry. As age increased, observed TCR beta diversity per million T cells dropped in a roughly linear way, and a significant reduction was already evident by age 40. Compared with the aged group, the long-lived group had more naive CD4+ T cells, fewer expanded clones and increased TCR diversity, a pattern suggesting age selection.

The chain joins TRBV12-3 or TRBV12-4 to TRBJ2-7; a tentative D call is TRBD2 (6 bases match). Sequencing was done on a sample of blood. The origin of this receptor is a woman aged 55-70 years in good health. The CDR3 protein: CASSSPSRGGSYEQYF. The nucleotides read TGTGCCAGCAGTTCACCATCTAGGGGAGGCTCCTACGAGCAGTACTTC.